This entry concerns a single T cell receptor beta chain. No antigen is known for it. The junction and the germline gene differ at one end; a read error may be behind it. Sorted-subset replicate PCR reactions were performed with 200 ng DNA, corresponding to about 30,000 T cell genomes. Method: immunoSEQ multiplex PCR; TCRdb's copy keeps in-frame clones and lacks some. In the table there are a few million clones, roughly nine tenths of which are singletons. The data stem from a study of shared clonotypes between healthy human individuals. In germline, CDR1 is SGHRS, CDR2 YFSETQ. There are 14 residues in the CDR3. Study conclusions and caveats: What limited the represented genetic and exposure-history diversity was the small number of donors. Clonotype sharing across a few donors was observed for about 5.5% of naive CD4 clonotypes.

The V call is TRBV5-1, the J call TRBJ2-3; TRBD2 is a possible D gene (6 bases). The sample taken for sequencing was naive CD4+ T cells sorted from blood. Noted subset: CD45RA+ positively selected. This TCR came from a man younger than 35 in good health. As DNA, the CDR3 is TGCGCCAGCAGATTGGAGGGATTCACAGATACGCAGTATTTT. This encodes CASRLEGFTDTQYF.